A single sample gave rise to the 18 T cell receptor beta chains below, sequenced in a study of T cell responses to AZD1222 COVID-19 vaccine. The method was immunoSEQ multiplex PCR; TCRdb's version includes in-frame clones alone and lacks a portion of them. The repertoire includes 150,000 or so clones, approximately 90% of them detected once, and roughly 4.7% sits in the top ten. The input for sequencing was peripheral blood, taken on day 0 of AZD1222 vaccination. The receptors shown here come from an adult in good health.

The chain combines TRBV28 with TRBJ1-3; D not certain. The length of the CDR3 is 16 residues. CDR1 is MDHEN and CDR2 is SYDVKM in the germline V gene. V lost 2 bases and J 0 bases, leaving 11 bases between the germline ends. The CDR3 spells CASSLLRRNSGNTIYF. Here the CDR3 DNA reads TGTGCCAGCAGTTTACTCCGACGGAACTCTGGAAACACCATATATTTT.

The chain has TRBV28 and TRBJ1-2; 8 nucleotides agree with TRBD1. Germline lookup yields CDR1 MDHEN and CDR2 SYDVKM. This CDR3 comprises 14 residues. Trimming removed 1 base from V and 4 bases from J; junction bases left unmatched: 2. The CDR3 here is CASSLSTGGYGYTF. CDR3 bases: TGTGCCAGCAGTTTATCAACAGGGGGCTATGGCTACACCTTC.

The chain couples TRBV18 to TRBJ1-2; tentative D call: TRBD1 (5 bases). The V gene's germline CDR1 is KGHSH and CDR2 LQKENI. This CDR3 is 15 amino acids long. V was clipped by 1 base and J by 8 bases, with 17 bases between them. In DNA form, the CDR3 reads TGTGCCAGCTCACCACGCCTGGGGGGAGTATGGGGCTACACCTTC. Protein sequence: CASSPRLGGVWGYTF.

This clone occurred a few times. The rearrangement links TRBV5-1 to TRBJ2-7, with a weak D call TRBD1 (5 bases). Germline V gene sequence: CDR1 SGHRS, CDR2 YFSETQ. Deletions cut 0 bases from V and 3 bases from J, with 10 bases between. The length of the CDR3 is 14 residues. CDR3 nucleotide sequence: TGCGCCAGCAGCTTGGACCCAGGGCTCTACGAGCAGTACTTC. Amino acids: CASSLDPGLYEQYF.

The chain has TRBV28 and TRBJ2-7; no clear D. V was trimmed by 7 bases and J by 0 bases, leaving 4 bases between them. CDR3 length: 11 residues. Germline CDR1 reads MDHEN; CDR2 reads SYDVKM. CDR3 in amino acids: CASKSSYEQYF. Here the CDR3 DNA reads TGTGCCAGCAAAAGCTCCTACGAGCAGTACTTC. Full variable domain (remainder filled in from reference TRBV28 and TRBJ2-7): DVKVTQSSRYLVKRTGEKVFLECVQDMDHENMFWYRQDPGLGLRLIYFSYDVKMKEKGDIPEGYSVSREKKERFSLILESASTNQTSMYLCASKSSYEQYFGPGTRLTVT.

The CDR3: CASTLDWLDRELFF. The CDR3 region has the DNA TGTGCCAGCACCTTAGACTGGCTTGATAGGGAGCTGTTTTTT. The rearrangement joins TRBV6-5 to TRBJ2-2; unclear D gene. Looked up from germline, CDR1 is MNHEY and CDR2 is SVGAGI. The CDR3 runs to 14 residues. V was cut by 7 bases and J by 9 bases, with 18 bases left in between.

V usage is TRBV6-2 or TRBV6-3 and J usage is TRBJ1-1; D gene unclear. V lost 6 bases to trimming and J lost 8 bases, with 19 bases between them. Germline V lookup: CDR1 MNHEY, CDR2 SVGEGT. CDR3 length: 14 residues. The CDR3 spells CASSERGGIVEAFF. As DNA, the CDR3 is TGTGCCAGCAGCGAACGAGGCGGAATTGTGGAAGCTTTCTTT.

The chain employs TRBV28 and TRBJ1-1; D remains ambiguous. The CDR3 spans 15 residues. Germline loops: CDR1 MDHEN, CDR2 SYDVKM. V lost 8 bases, J lost 2 bases, and 18 bases lay in between. The CDR3, as DNA: TGTGCCAGCTGGGGATTCGGCTTTTCCAACACTGAAGCTTTCTTT. This sequence encodes CASWGFGFSNTEAFF.

The chain links TRBV28 to TRBJ2-7, with 8 bases identical to TRBD1. In germline, CDR1 is MDHEN, CDR2 SYDVKM. This CDR3 comprises 13 residues. V gave up 9 bases and J gave up 2 bases; unmatched junction bases: 6. CDR3 residues: CASGTGPTYEQYF. In DNA, the CDR3 is TGTGCCAGTGGGACAGGACCAACCTACGAGCAGTACTTC.

The chain joins TRBV15 to TRBJ1-2; D is possibly TRBD1 (5 bases). There are 14 residues in the CDR3. V lost 3 bases to trimming and J lost 4 bases, with 12 bases between them. Per germline, CDR1 LNHNV and CDR2 YYDKDF (reference sequence). The chain's CDR3 is CATSSPDTIYGYTF. CDR3 DNA: TGTGCCACCAGCAGCCCGGACACGATCTATGGCTACACCTTC.

V is TRBV19 and J is TRBJ1-5; 9 bases match TRBD1. Trimming took 5 bases from V and 6 from J; bases not matched to a gene: 5. CDR1 and CDR2 (germline): LNHDA, SQIVND (reference sequence). The CDR3 loop spans 14 amino acids. The CDR3 protein is CASSQTGGGQPQHF. CDR3 bases: TGTGCCAGTAGTCAGACAGGGGGGGGTCAGCCCCAGCATTTT.

The gene calls are TRBV10-1 and TRBJ1-1, with 10 bases lining up with TRBD1. Germline V lookup: CDR1 WNHNN, CDR2 SYGVQD (reference sequence). After removal of 4 bases from V and 5 bases from J, the junction contained 10 bases not matched to a gene. The CDR3 is 16 residues long. CDR3 amino acids: CASSVSGTGDSTEAFF. CDR3 nucleotides: TGCGCCAGCAGTGTATCGGGGACAGGGGATAGTACTGAAGCTTTCTTT.

The rearrangement joins TRBV25-1 to TRBJ1-1, with 7 bases aligning to TRBD1. The CDR3 sequence is 15 residues long. Germline V gene lookup returns CDR1 MGHDK and CDR2 SYGVNS. V was pared by 3 bases and J by 2 bases, with 6 bases of the junction left unmatched. The CDR3, as DNA: TGTGCCAGCAGTGATCGGAGACAGGGTAACACTGAAGCTTTCTTT. It translates to CASSDRRQGNTEAFF.

V is TRBV5-1 and J is TRBJ2-7, with TRBD2 identical over 8 bases. The length of the CDR3 is 14 residues. Germline CDR1 is SGHRS and CDR2 is YFSETQ. Trimming at V came to 4 bases and at J to 4 bases, leaving 7 bases not matched to a gene. The CDR3 spells CASSPLAVEYEQYF. As DNA, the CDR3 is TGCGCCAGCAGCCCACTAGCGGTCGAGTACGAGCAGTACTTC.

This chain's CDR3 is CASSPRDGSSSYEQYF. In DNA form, the CDR3 reads TGTGCCAGCAGTCCCAGGGACGGATCAAGCTCCTACGAGCAGTACTTC. This sequence joins TRBV28 and TRBJ2-7, with D perhaps given as TRBD1 or TRBD2 (5 bases each). This CDR3 comprises 16 residues. The V end lost 5 bases, the J end lost 0 bases, and 17 bases lay between the germline ends. Germline V gene data show CDR1 as MDHEN and CDR2 as SYDVKM.

J is TRBJ1-1 and V is TRBV7-3; D remains unclear. Germline lookup yields CDR1 SGHTA and CDR2 FQGTGA. CDR3 length: 13 residues. The ends were cut back, 4 bases at V and 0 bases at J, with 6 bases in the middle. CDR3 sequence (DNA): TGTGCCAGCAGCTCCAATGTGAACACTGAAGCTTTCTTT. Translating gives CASSSNVNTEAFF.

This rearrangement joins TRBV6-2 or TRBV6-3 to TRBJ1-2, with a weak D call TRBD1 (5 bases). In germline, CDR1 is MNHEY, CDR2 SVGEGT. CDR3 length: 16 amino acids. Between the trimmed V and J ends, which lost 3 bases and 0 bases, there was a span of 14 bases. DNA of the CDR3: TGTGCCAGCAGTTATGGGGCCGACAGAGCTAACTATGGCTACACCTTC. This codes for CASSYGADRANYGYTF.

The chain links TRBV27 to TRBJ1-1; D gene unclear. This CDR3 comprises 13 residues. Germline V gene data show CDR1 as MNHEY and CDR2 as SMNVEV (reference sequence). V was cut by 5 bases and J by 1 base, with 8 bases left in between. The CDR3 spells CASSPHWNTEAFF. CDR3 DNA sequence: TGTGCCAGCAGTCCCCACTGGAACACTGAAGCTTTCTTT.